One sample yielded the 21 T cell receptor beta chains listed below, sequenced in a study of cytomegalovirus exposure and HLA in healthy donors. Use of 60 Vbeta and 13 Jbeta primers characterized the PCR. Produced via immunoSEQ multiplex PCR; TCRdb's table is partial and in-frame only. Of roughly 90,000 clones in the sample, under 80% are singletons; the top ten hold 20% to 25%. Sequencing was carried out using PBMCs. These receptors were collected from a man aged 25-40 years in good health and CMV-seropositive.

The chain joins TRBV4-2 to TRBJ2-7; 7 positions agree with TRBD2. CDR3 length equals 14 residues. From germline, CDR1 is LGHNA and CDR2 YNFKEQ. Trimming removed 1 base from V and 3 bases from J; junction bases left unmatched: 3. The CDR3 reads CASSQGEGGYEQYF. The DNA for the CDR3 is TGTGCCAGCAGCCAAGGGGAGGGCGGCTACGAGCAGTACTTC.

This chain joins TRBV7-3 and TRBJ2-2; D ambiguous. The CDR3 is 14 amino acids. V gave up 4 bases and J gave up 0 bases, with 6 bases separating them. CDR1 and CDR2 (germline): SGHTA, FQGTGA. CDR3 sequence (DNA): TGTGCCAGCAGCTACAGACCGAACACCGGGGAGCTGTTTTTT. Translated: CASSYRPNTGELFF.

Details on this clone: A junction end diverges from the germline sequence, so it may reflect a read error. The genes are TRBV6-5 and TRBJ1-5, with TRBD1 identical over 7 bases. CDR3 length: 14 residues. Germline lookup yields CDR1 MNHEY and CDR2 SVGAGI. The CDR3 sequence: CASSYGQANQPQNF. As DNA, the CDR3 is TGTGCCAGCAGTTATGGACAGGCTAATCAGCCCCAGAATTTT.

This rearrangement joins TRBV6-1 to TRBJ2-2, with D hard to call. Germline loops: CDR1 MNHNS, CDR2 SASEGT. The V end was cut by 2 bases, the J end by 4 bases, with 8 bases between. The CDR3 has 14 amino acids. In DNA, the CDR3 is TGTGCCAGCAGTGAAATGCGGATCACCGGGGAGCTGTTTTTT. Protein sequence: CASSEMRITGELFF.

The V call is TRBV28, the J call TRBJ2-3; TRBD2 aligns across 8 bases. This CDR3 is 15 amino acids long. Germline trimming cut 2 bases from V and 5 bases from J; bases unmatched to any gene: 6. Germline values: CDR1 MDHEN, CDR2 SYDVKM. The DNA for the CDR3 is TGTGCCAGCAGTTTAGCGGGAGGATTGGGAGATACGCAGTATTTT. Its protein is CASSLAGGLGDTQYF.

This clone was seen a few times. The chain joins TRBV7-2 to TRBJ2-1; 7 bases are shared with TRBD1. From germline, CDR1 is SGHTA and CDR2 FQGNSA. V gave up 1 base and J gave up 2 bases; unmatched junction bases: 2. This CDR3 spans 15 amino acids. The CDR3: CASSLVGTAYNEQFF. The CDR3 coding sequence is TGTGCCAGCAGCTTAGTGGGGACAGCCTACAATGAGCAGTTCTTC. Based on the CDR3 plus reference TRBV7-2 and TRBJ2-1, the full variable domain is GAGVSQSPSNKVTEKGKDVELRCDPISGHTALYWYRQSLGQGLEFLIYFQGNSAPDKSGLPSDRFSAERTGGSVSTLTIQRTQQEDSAVYLCASSLVGTAYNEQFFGPGTRLTVL.

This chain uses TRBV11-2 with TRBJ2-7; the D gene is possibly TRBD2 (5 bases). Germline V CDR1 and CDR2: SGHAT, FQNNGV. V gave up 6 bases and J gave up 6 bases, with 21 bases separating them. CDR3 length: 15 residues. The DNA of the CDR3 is TGTGCCAGCAGTTCATCAGGAGGTTCTTCCCTCGAGCAGTACTTC. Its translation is CASSSSGGSSLEQYF.

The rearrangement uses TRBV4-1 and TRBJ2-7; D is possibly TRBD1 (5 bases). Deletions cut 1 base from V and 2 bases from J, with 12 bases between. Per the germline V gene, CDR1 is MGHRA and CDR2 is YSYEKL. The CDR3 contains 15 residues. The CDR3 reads CASSQGQSSAYEQYF. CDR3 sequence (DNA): TGCGCCAGCAGCCAAGGACAGTCATCTGCCTACGAGCAGTACTTC.

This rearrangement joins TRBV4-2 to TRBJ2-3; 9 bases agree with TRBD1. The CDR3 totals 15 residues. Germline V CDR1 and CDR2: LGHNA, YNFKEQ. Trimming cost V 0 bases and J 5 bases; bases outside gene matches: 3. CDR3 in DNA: TGTGCCAGCAGCCAAGAGGACAGGGGCGGAGATACGCAGTATTTT. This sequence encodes CASSQEDRGGDTQYF.

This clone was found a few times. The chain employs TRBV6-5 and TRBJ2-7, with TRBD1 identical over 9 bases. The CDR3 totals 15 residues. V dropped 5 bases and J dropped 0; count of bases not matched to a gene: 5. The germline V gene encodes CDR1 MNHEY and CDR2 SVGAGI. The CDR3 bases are TGTGCCAGCAGTCGAGAGACAGGGGGCTCCTACGAGCAGTACTTC. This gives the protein CASSRETGGSYEQYF.

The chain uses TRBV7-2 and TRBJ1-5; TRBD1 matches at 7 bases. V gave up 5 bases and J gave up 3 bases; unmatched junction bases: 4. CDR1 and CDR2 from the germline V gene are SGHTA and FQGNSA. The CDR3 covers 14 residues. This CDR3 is CASSGGQPNQPQHF. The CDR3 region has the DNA TGTGCCAGCAGCGGGGGACAGCCCAATCAGCCCCAGCATTTT.

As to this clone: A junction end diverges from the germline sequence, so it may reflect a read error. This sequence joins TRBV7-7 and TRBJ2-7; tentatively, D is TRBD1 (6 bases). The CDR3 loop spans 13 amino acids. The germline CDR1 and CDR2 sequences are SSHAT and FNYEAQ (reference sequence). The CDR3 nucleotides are TGTGCTAGCAGCCAGGGGCCTACCTACGAGCAGTACTTC. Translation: CASSQGPTYEQYF. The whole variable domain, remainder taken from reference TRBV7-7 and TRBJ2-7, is GAGVSQSPRYKVTKRGQDVTLRCDPISSHATLYWYQQALGQGPEFLTYFNYEAQPDKSGLPSDRFSAERPEGSISTLTIQRTEQRDSAMYRCASSQGPTYEQYFGPGTRLTVT.

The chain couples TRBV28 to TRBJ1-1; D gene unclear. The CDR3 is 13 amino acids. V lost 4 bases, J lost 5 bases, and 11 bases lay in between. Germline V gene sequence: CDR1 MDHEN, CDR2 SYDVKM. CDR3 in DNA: TGTGCCAGCAGTTCCTCACATGCAACTGAAGCTTTCTTT. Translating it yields CASSSSHATEAFF.

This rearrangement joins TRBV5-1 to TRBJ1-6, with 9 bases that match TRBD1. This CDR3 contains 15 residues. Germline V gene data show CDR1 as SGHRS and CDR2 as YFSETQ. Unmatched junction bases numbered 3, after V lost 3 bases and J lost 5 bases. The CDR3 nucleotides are TGCGCCAGCAGCTCCGGGACAGGGAATAATTCACCCCTCCACTTT. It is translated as CASSSGTGNNSPLHF.

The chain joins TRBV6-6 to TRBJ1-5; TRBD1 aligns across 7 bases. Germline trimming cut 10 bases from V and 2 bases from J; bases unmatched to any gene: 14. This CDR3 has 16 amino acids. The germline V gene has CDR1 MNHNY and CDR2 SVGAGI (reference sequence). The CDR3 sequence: CATTDRVAYGNQPQHF. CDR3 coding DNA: TGTGCCACCACCGACAGGGTCGCATATGGCAATCAGCCCCAGCATTTT.

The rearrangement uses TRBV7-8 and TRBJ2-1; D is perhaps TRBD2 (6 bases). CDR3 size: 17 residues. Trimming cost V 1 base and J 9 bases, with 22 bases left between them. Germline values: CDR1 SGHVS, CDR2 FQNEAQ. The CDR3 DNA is TGTGCCAGCAGCTTAGAGGTGGGGGTGGGAAGGGAGGCTGAGCAGTTCTTC. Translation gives CASSLEVGVGREAEQFF.

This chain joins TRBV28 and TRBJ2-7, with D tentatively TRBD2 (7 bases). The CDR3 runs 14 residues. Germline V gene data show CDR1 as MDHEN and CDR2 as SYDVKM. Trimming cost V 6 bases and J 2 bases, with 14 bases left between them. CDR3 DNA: TGTGCCAGCAGCCCTGGGGGGGCAGCCTACGAGCAGTACTTC. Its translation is CASSPGGAAYEQYF.

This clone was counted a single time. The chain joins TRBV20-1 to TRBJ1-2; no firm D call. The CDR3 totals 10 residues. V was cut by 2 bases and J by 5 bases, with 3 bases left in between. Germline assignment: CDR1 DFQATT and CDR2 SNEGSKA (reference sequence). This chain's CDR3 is CSARTYGYTF. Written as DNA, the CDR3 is TGCAGTGCTAGAACTTATGGCTACACCTTC.

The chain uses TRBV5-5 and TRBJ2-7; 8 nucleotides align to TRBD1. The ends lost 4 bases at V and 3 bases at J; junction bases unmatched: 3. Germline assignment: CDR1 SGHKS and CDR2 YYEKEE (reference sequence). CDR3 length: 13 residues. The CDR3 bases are TGTGCCAGCAGCCACACAGGGGGCTACGAGCAGTACTTC. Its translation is CASSHTGGYEQYF.

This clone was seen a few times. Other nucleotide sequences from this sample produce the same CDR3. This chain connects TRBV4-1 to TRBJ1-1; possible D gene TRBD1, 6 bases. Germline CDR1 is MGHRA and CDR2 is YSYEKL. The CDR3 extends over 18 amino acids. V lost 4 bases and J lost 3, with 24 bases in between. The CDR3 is CASSLLRGFEMVDTEAFF. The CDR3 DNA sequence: TGCGCCAGCAGCCTTCTCAGGGGTTTCGAAATGGTGGACACTGAAGCTTTCTTT.

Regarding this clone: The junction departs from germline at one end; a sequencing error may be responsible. CDR3 sequence reads: CAISESRRGWIF. The CDR3 bases are TGTGCCATCAGTGAGTCGAGGAGGGGATGGATCTTT. This rearrangement joins TRBV10-3 to TRBJ1-1; the D gene is possibly TRBD1 (5 bases). The CDR3 consists of 12 residues. In germline, CDR1 is ENHRY, CDR2 SYGVKD.